What follows are 20 T cell receptor beta chains derived from one specimen sequenced in a study of blood T cell repertoires in COVID-19. Profiled with immunoSEQ multiplex PCR; TCRdb holds only in-frame clones, not every one. The repertoire includes 200,000 to 300,000 clones, around nine tenths of them detected once, and 1.5% to 2% sits in the top ten. The source material was peripheral blood. These receptors were collected from a woman aged 60-75 years who had recovered from COVID-19.

This sequence joins TRBV6-6 and TRBJ1-5, with 8 positions matching TRBD1. Losses at the gene ends were 1 base for V and 3 bases for J; bases not matched to a gene: 5. Germline CDR1 MNHNY, CDR2 SVGAGI (reference sequence). The CDR3 spans 16 residues. CDR3 amino acids: CASSYFGQGNNQPQHF. As DNA, the CDR3 is TGTGCCAGCAGTTACTTTGGACAGGGCAACAATCAGCCCCAGCATTTT.

V gene TRBV29-1 combines with J gene TRBJ2-1; TRBD1 aligns across 7 bases. V dropped 3 bases and J dropped 5; count of bases not matched to a gene: 10. Germline-derived CDR1 and CDR2 are SQVTM and ANQGSEA. The CDR3 is 15 amino acids. The CDR3 DNA is TGCAGCGTTGAGAAGGTGACAGGGTTCGACAATGAGCAGTTCTTC. Its protein product is CSVEKVTGFDNEQFF.

This chain links TRBV7-9 with TRBJ1-2; the match to TRBD1 covers 8 bases. The CDR3 is made up of 15 amino acids. The V and J ends lost 7 bases and 1 base, in that order; junction bases with no gene match: 8. From germline, CDR1 is SEHNR and CDR2 FQNEAQ (reference sequence). CDR3 sequence: CASTPRTGSNYGYTF. The CDR3, as DNA: TGTGCCAGCACCCCTCGGACAGGGAGTAACTATGGCTACACCTTC.

CDR3 nucleotides: TGTGCCAGCAGTTTACGGGGGGCCGGGGAGCTGTTTTTT. It specifies CASSLRGAGELFF. The chain combines TRBV27 with TRBJ2-2; 7 bases match TRBD2. The length of the CDR3 is 13 residues. The germline CDR1 and CDR2 sequences are MNHEY and SMNVEV (reference sequence). The junction had 0 bases not matched to a gene; V was cut back by 2 bases and J by 6 bases.

This chain connects TRBV7-9 to TRBJ2-1; no clear D. Germline V gives CDR1 SEHNR, CDR2 FQNEAQ (reference sequence). This CDR3 has 14 amino acids. Trimming took off 1 base at V and 2 bases at J, with 6 bases between the two ends. CDR3 in amino acids: CASSLVSPYNEQFF. The CDR3 nucleotides are TGTGCCAGCAGCTTAGTATCCCCCTACAATGAGCAGTTCTTC.

V is TRBV19 and J is TRBJ1-2; TRBD1 matches 8 bases. In germline, CDR1 is LNHDA, CDR2 SQIVND (reference sequence). The CDR3 length is 15 residues. The ends lost 3 bases at V and 5 bases at J; junction bases unmatched: 8. The CDR3 reads CASSIEQGVVYGYTF. The CDR3 DNA reads as TGTGCCAGTAGTATTGAACAGGGGGTAGTGTATGGCTACACCTTC.

The chain carries TRBV7-3 and TRBJ2-2, with D possibly TRBD1 on 6 matching bases. Trimming took 2 bases from V and 7 from J, leaving 11 bases between them. Germline V gene lookup returns CDR1 SGHTA and CDR2 FQGTGA. This CDR3 region has 14 residues. The CDR3 coding sequence is TGTGCCAGCAGCTTAGGGCAGGGGAACGGGGAGCTGTTTTTT. Amino acids: CASSLGQGNGELFF.

The gene calls are TRBV6-6 and TRBJ1-3, with D possibly matching TRBD1 (5 bases). Germline V gene data show CDR1 as MNHNY and CDR2 as SVGAGI (reference sequence). The CDR3 loop spans 12 amino acids. Deletions cut 6 bases from V and 4 bases from J, with 7 bases between. The CDR3 DNA reads as TGTGCCAGCAGGACAGAGGGAAACACCATATATTTT. Encoded protein: CASRTEGNTIYF.

The chain links TRBV28 to TRBJ1-5; D is perhaps TRBD1 (6 bases). V lost 3 bases, J lost 4 bases, and 13 bases lay in between. The CDR3 runs to 15 residues. Germline V CDR1 and CDR2: MDHEN, SYDVKM. The CDR3 sequence: CASSLGGRPNQPQHF. The CDR3 nucleotides read TGTGCCAGCAGTTTGGGGGGGCGACCAAATCAGCCCCAGCATTTT.

The chain recombines TRBV7-3 with TRBJ2-2; the match to TRBD1 covers 7 bases. This CDR3 contains 16 residues. Trimming at V came to 6 bases and at J to 1 base, leaving 8 bases not matched to a gene. Looked up from germline, CDR1 is SGHTA and CDR2 is FQGTGA. In DNA form, the CDR3 reads TGTGCCAGCAGTCCCCCCGGGACAGAGAACACCGGGGAGCTGTTTTTT. Translating gives CASSPPGTENTGELFF.

This clone has only one observation. The same CDR3 also results from other DNA sequences found in this sample. This chain joins TRBV9 and TRBJ2-5; possible D gene TRBD2, 6 bases. Germline lookup yields CDR1 SGDLS and CDR2 YYNGEE. This CDR3 is built from 13 residues. The V and J ends lost 0 bases and 5 bases respectively, with 8 bases between them. This CDR3 reads CASSVGGRETQYF. The CDR3 DNA reads TGTGCCAGCAGCGTAGGAGGGAGGGAGACCCAGTACTTC.

V and J are TRBV7-2 and TRBJ2-7, with D tentatively TRBD2 (6 bases). The CDR3 sequence is 16 residues long. The germline V gene encodes CDR1 SGHTA and CDR2 FQGNSA. The ends were cut back, 2 bases at V and 2 bases at J, with 16 bases in the middle. The CDR3 coding sequence is TGTGCCAGCAGCTTAATCCGACTAGGGGTTGCCTACGAGCAGTACTTC. The encoded protein is CASSLIRLGVAYEQYF.

V gene TRBV7-2 combines with J gene TRBJ2-4, with 9 bases lining up with TRBD2. The junction had 11 bases not matched to a gene; V was cut back by 8 bases and J by 6 bases. The germline CDR1 and CDR2 sequences are SGHTA and FQGNSA. The CDR3 consists of 15 residues. The CDR3 region is CASGVGVAGVNIQYF. The CDR3 DNA sequence: TGTGCCAGCGGCGTCGGGGTAGCGGGGGTAAACATTCAGTACTTC.

The chain recombines TRBV4-2 with TRBJ1-3, with D possibly matching TRBD1 (5 bases). Germline V gives CDR1 LGHNA, CDR2 YNFKEQ. Trimming removed 3 bases at V and 0 bases at J, with 12 bases between. The length of the CDR3 is 16 residues. For the CDR3, the DNA is TGTGCCAGCAGCCATGTGGGGCGGAACTCTGGAAACACCATATATTTT. It specifies CASSHVGRNSGNTIYF.

The gene calls are TRBV3-1 (or the pseudogene TRBV3-2) and TRBJ2-1, with TRBD1 identical over 9 bases. Germline V gene data show CDR1 as LGHDT and CDR2 as YNNKEL (reference sequence). Germline trimming cut 4 bases from V and 4 bases from J; bases unmatched to any gene: 8. The CDR3 is made up of 16 amino acids. The CDR3 DNA sequence: TGTGCCAGCAGCCCAACACAGGGGGCGCGGTACAATGAGCAGTTCTTC. This translates into CASSPTQGARYNEQFF.

This chain joins TRBV27 and TRBJ1-1; a weak D match, TRBD1 (6 bases). The CDR3 is 13 residues long. Germline loops: CDR1 MNHEY, CDR2 SMNVEV (reference sequence). V lost 4 bases and J lost 4, with 10 bases in between. The CDR3 spells CASSYKGGTEAFF. CDR3 DNA: TGTGCCAGCAGTTACAAAGGGGGCACTGAAGCTTTCTTT.

The V call is TRBV7-6, the J call TRBJ2-2; 8 nucleotides align to TRBD2. This CDR3 has 16 residues. The V segment lost 5 bases and the J segment 3 bases; nucleotides outside the gene matches: 8. CDR1 SGHVS and CDR2 FNYEAQ come from the germline V gene. The CDR3 region is CASSRASGGDTGELFF. DNA for the CDR3: TGTGCCAGCAGCCGGGCGTCCGGGGGGGACACCGGGGAGCTGTTTTTT.

The chain recombines TRBV27 with TRBJ2-1, with 10 positions matching TRBD2. The CDR3 sequence is 15 residues long. The germline CDR1 and CDR2 sequences are MNHEY and SMNVEV (reference sequence). Trimming took 5 bases from V and 7 from J; bases not matched to a gene: 8. The CDR3 DNA follows: TGTGCCAGCAGTCTAGAGCGGGGGGGGTGGAATGAGCAGTTCTTC. Protein product: CASSLERGGWNEQFF.

This chain links TRBV9 with TRBJ1-2; no firm D call. Germline assignment: CDR1 SGDLS and CDR2 YYNGEE. The CDR3 is 14 residues long. Trimming took 0 bases from V and 3 from J, leaving 9 bases between them. The CDR3 DNA reads as TGTGCCAGCAGCGTAGCTAGCAGTGACTATGGCTACACCTTC. Its translation: CASSVASSDYGYTF.

This rearrangement joins TRBV11-3 to TRBJ2-1; 7 bases map to TRBD1. The CDR3 sequence is 14 residues long. Trimming took 5 bases from V and 4 from J; bases not matched to a gene: 5. CDR1 and CDR2 (germline): SGHNT, YENEEA. DNA for the CDR3: TGTGCCAGCAGCCCCGGGACAGTTTACAATGAGCAGTTCTTC. Protein: CASSPGTVYNEQFF.